This T cell receptor (beta chain) was recorded in a study of blood T cells in healthy people across ages. About the research overall: Template switching retrieved approximately one barcoded beta molecule for each two T cells.

Primed by a sample-barcoded 5' primer and a J-beta primer mix, a second PCR proceeded for roughly 7 to 12 cycles. From the 5' RACE reads, TCRdb called clonotypes with MiXCR, one entry per CDR3 protein. The sample lists 1.5 million to 2 million distinct CDR3 sequences, around 50% occurring once. Researchers isolated at least 7 million PBMCs per sample. CDR3 length equals 11 residues. The ends were cut back, 6 bases at V and 14 bases at J, with 14 bases in the middle. The sequencing sample was made of blood. The chain uses TRBV12-3 or TRBV12-4 and TRBJ2-1, with D maybe TRBD1 (6 bases). This sequence originates from a woman in her thirties or forties in good health. DNA for the CDR3: TGTGCCAGCAGATATGGGACAAGGGAGTTCTTC. Translation: CASRYGTREFF.